This T cell receptor (beta chain) is from a study of T cells in Graves' hyperthyroidism and ophthalmopathy. Germline V gene lookup returns CDR1 MGHRA and CDR2 YSYEKL. There are 18 residues in the CDR3. The J segment lost 5 bases and the V segment lost 4 bases, leaving 19 bases of the junction unmatched. RNA transcripts yielded amplified TCR beta CDR3 regions. Initially, a first-round RT-PCR of the TCR CDR3 employed the HTBI primer set. TCRdb independently ran MiXCR on the multiplex PCR reads; one entry per CDR3 protein. The repertoire holds 730,000 or so distinct CDR3 sequences, with under 20% as singletons. This clonotype appeared a few times.

The clonotype comes from a woman in her fifties or sixties with Graves' hyperthyroidism that later progressed to Graves' ophthalmopathy. The source material was blood. The chain employs TRBV4-1 and TRBJ2-5, with 7 bases lining up with TRBD1. CDR3 bases: TGCGCCAGCAGCCGAACCGGGACAGCCATCTACTCAAGGGAGACCCAGTACTTC. This translates into CASSRTGTAIYSRETQYF.